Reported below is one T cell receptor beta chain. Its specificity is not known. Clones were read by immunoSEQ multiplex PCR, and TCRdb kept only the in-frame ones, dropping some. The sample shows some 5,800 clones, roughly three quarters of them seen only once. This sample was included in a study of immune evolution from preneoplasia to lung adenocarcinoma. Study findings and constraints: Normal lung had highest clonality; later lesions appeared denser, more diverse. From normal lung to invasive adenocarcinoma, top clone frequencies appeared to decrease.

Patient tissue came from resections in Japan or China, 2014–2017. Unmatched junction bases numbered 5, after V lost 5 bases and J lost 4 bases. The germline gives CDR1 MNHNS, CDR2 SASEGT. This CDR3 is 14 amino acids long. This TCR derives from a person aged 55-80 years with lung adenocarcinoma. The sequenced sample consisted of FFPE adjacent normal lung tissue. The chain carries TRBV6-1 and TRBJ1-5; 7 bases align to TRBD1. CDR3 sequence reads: CASSSGTENQPQHF. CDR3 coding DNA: TGTGCCAGCAGTTCCGGGACAGAAAATCAGCCCCAGCATTTT.